This section outlines one T cell receptor beta chain sequence together with its context. Germline CDR1 reads SGHTA; CDR2 reads FQGNSA. This CDR3 is built from 18 residues. V shed 5 bases and J 6 bases; nucleotides not matched to a gene: 15. The use of a sample-barcoded 5' primer and a J-beta primer mix characterized a second PCR of roughly 7 to 12 cycles. Each CDR3 protein gets one entry after TCRdb re-called the 5' RACE reads with MiXCR. The table lists 550,000 to 750,000 distinct CDR3 sequences, roughly 21% of them singletons. The sample is drawn from a study of blood T cells in healthy people across ages.

The chain recombines TRBV7-2 with TRBJ2-3; 12 nucleotides match TRBD1. The source is a man aged 65 to 85 in good health. Sequenced sample: blood. The CDR3 nucleotides read TGTGCCAGCAGCCGTCCGGCTCGGGGGACAGGGGGCGTTGATACGCAGTATTTT. Protein: CASSRPARGTGGVDTQYF.